The clone carrying this T cell receptor (beta chain) was recorded once. Data came from immunoSEQ multiplex PCR; TCRdb stores just in-frame clones and leaves some out. Of fewer than 300,000 clones in the sample, around 82% are singletons; the top ten hold around 3.2%. These data belong to a study of blood T cell repertoires in COVID-19. The sample comprised peripheral blood. This receptor was obtained from a woman aged 18-29 years with acute or convalescent COVID-19.

The chain's CDR3 is CSVLYGTGIDYEQYF. For the CDR3, the DNA is TGCAGCGTTTTGTATGGGACAGGGATCGACTACGAGCAGTACTTC. The rearrangement uses TRBV29-1 and TRBJ2-7; 9 bases are a match to TRBD1. Germline CDR1 and CDR2: SQVTM and ANQGSEA. CDR3 length: 15 amino acids. The V segment lost 5 bases and the J segment 3 bases; nucleotides outside the gene matches: 11.